These 21 T cell receptor beta chains originate from one sample sequenced in a study of shared clonotypes between healthy human individuals. Data came from immunoSEQ multiplex PCR; TCRdb stores just in-frame clones and leaves some out. This table has about a million clones, around 75% appearing once. Sequenced sample: memory CD4+ T cells sorted from blood. Documented subset: CD45RA-negative fraction. These receptors originate from a man younger than 35 in good health.

V and J are TRBV4-1 and TRBJ2-7, with 9 nucleotides matching TRBD2. J was trimmed by 3 bases and V by 1 base; bases with no gene match: 1. From germline, CDR1 is MGHRA and CDR2 YSYEKL. The CDR3 extends over 14 amino acids. The CDR3: CASSQGTSVYEQYF. The DNA for the CDR3 is TGCGCCAGCAGCCAAGGGACTAGCGTCTACGAGCAGTACTTC.

The chain uses TRBV27 and TRBJ2-7, with 9 bases fitting TRBD1. V was pared by 6 bases and J by 2 bases, with 11 bases of the junction left unmatched. Germline V gene lookup returns CDR1 MNHEY and CDR2 SMNVEV (reference sequence). This CDR3 contains 16 residues. CDR3 nucleotides: TGTGCCAGCAGGGGTCTTGGGACAGGGAAGGCCTACGAGCAGTACTTC. Protein product: CASRGLGTGKAYEQYF.

With respect to this clone: At the DNA level, this CDR3 is encoded by other sequences in the same sample as well. This chain uses TRBV9 with TRBJ2-1; 10 bases agree with TRBD2. There are 15 residues in the CDR3. Germline CDR1 and CDR2: SGDLS and YYNGEE. Trimming cost V 2 bases and J 1 base; bases outside gene matches: 0. The CDR3 DNA reads TGTGCCAGCAGCGTGACTAGCGGGTCCTACAATGAGCAGTTCTTC. Its translation: CASSVTSGSYNEQFF.

The chain combines TRBV29-1 with TRBJ1-1; 7 nucleotides line up with TRBD1. V trimming: 4 bases; J trimming: 11 bases; junction bases outside the gene matches: 13. In germline, CDR1 is SQVTM, CDR2 ANQGSEA. The CDR3 consists of 13 residues. The CDR3 reads CSVGSDRAKGAFF. Here the CDR3 DNA reads TGCAGCGTTGGGTCTGACAGGGCTAAAGGGGCTTTCTTT.

The chain's CDR3 is CAIGTLSTDTQYF. CDR3 sequence (DNA): TGTGCCATCGGGACTCTTAGCACAGATACGCAGTATTTT. The rearrangement joins TRBV6-1 to TRBJ2-3, with D tentatively TRBD2 (6 bases). The length of the CDR3 is 13 residues. The V and J ends lost 10 bases and 0 bases respectively, with 11 bases between them. In germline, CDR1 is MNHNS, CDR2 SASEGT.

This clone was counted only a few times. This chain uses TRBV7-6 with TRBJ2-1, with TRBD1 matching 9 bases. This CDR3 has 16 amino acids. V was pared by 4 bases and J by 6 bases, with 10 bases of the junction left unmatched. The germline V gene has CDR1 SGHVS and CDR2 FNYEAQ. CDR3 nucleotides: TGTGCCAGCAGCTCCCGCCCGGGACAGGGTGGCAATGAGCAGTTCTTC. This sequence encodes CASSSRPGQGGNEQFF. Together with reference TRBV7-6 and TRBJ2-1, the CDR3 gives the full variable domain: GAGVSQSPRYKVTKRGQDVALRCDPISGHVSLYWYRQALGQGPEFLTYFNYEAQQDKSGLPNDRFSAERPEGSISTLTIQRTEQRDSAMYRCASSSRPGQGGNEQFFGPGTRLTVL.

The V gene is TRBV4-2, the J gene TRBJ1-4; D not certain. The CDR3 contains 16 residues. CDR1 LGHNA and CDR2 YNFKEQ come from the germline V gene. V was pared by 0 bases and J by 0 bases, with 8 bases between. CDR3 residues: CASSQDLAATNEKLFF. The CDR3 coding sequence is TGTGCCAGCAGCCAAGATCTTGCAGCAACTAATGAAAAACTGTTTTTT.

Ten or more counts support this clone. This rearrangement joins TRBV5-5 to TRBJ1-5, with 8 bases lining up with TRBD1. Germline values: CDR1 SGHKS, CDR2 YYEKEE (reference sequence). This CDR3 contains 14 residues. V was clipped by 3 bases and J by 5 bases; unmatched bases: 4. The CDR3 DNA sequence: TGTGCCAGCAGCTGGCAGGACAGGGATCAGCCCCAGCATTTT. It specifies CASSWQDRDQPQHF.

This clone has ten or more counts. The sample carries other DNA sequences with the same CDR3. The chain has TRBV7-9 and TRBJ1-2; D gene ambiguous. The germline gives CDR1 SEHNR, CDR2 FQNEAQ (reference sequence). Trimming removed 1 base at V and 8 bases at J, with 8 bases between. The CDR3 runs 12 residues. The CDR3 loop reads CASSLETGGYTF. CDR3 in DNA: TGTGCCAGCAGCTTAGAAACGGGAGGCTACACCTTC. The full variable domain, with the rest looked up from reference TRBV7-9 and TRBJ1-2, is DTGVSQNPRHKITKRGQNVTFRCDPISEHNRLYWYRQTLGQGPEFLTYFQNEAQLEKSRLLSDRFSAERPKGSFSTLEIQRTEQGDSAMYLCASSLETGGYTFGSGTRLTVV.

The chain links TRBV7-9 to TRBJ2-1; D is unclear. This CDR3 is built from 11 residues. Trimming pared 3 bases from V and 10 bases from J, leaving 7 bases between. The V gene's germline CDR1 is SEHNR and CDR2 FQNEAQ (reference sequence). The CDR3, as DNA: TGTGCCAGCAGCTTTACTCGAGAGCAGTTCTTC. Translating gives CASSFTREQFF.

V usage is TRBV5-1 and J usage is TRBJ1-6; D is possibly TRBD1 (6 bases). Trimming took 1 base from V and 7 from J, leaving 12 bases between them. CDR3 length: 15 residues. The germline gives CDR1 SGHRS, CDR2 YFSETQ. CDR3 sequence (DNA): TGCGCCAGCAGCTTGTCAGGGGCTGGGAATTCACCCCTCCACTTT. It is translated as CASSLSGAGNSPLHF.

This clone came up once. The J gene is TRBJ2-7, the V gene TRBV2; D is possibly TRBD1 or TRBD2 (6 bases each). The V end was cut by 4 bases, the J end by 4 bases, with 17 bases between. Germline loops: CDR1 SNHLY, CDR2 FYNNEI. This CDR3 region has 15 residues. The chain's CDR3 is CASSGNRDFSYEQYF. CDR3 DNA: TGTGCCAGCAGTGGAAACAGGGACTTCTCTTACGAGCAGTACTTC. The full variable domain, in which reference TRBV2 and TRBJ2-7 provide the parts outside the CDR3, is EPEVTQTPSHQVTQMGQEVILRCVPISNHLYFYWYRQILGQKVEFLVSFYNNEISEKSEIFDDQFSVERPDGSNFTLKIRSTKLEDSAMYFCASSGNRDFSYEQYFGPGTRLTVT.

The DNA for the CDR3 is TGTGCCAGTTTTAGCGGGGCGAACACCGGGGAGCTGTTTTTT. This encodes CASFSGANTGELFF. The chain is built from TRBV6-6 and TRBJ2-2; 8 bases match TRBD2. The V gene end was trimmed by 9 bases and the J gene end by 0 bases; junction bases not matched to a gene: 3. Germline loops: CDR1 MNHNY, CDR2 SVGAGI (reference sequence). The CDR3 is 14 residues long.

This clone was found a few times. V gene TRBV11-1 combines with J gene TRBJ2-5, with D uncertain. Per the germline V gene, CDR1 is SGHAT and CDR2 is FQDESV (reference sequence). V gave up 5 bases and J gave up 2 bases, with 15 bases separating them. The CDR3 loop spans 15 amino acids. CDR3 bases: TGTGCCAGCAGCCTAGGTGATAGAACGCAAGAGACCCAGTACTTC. It translates to CASSLGDRTQETQYF. Variable domain in full (rest from reference TRBV11-1 and TRBJ2-5): EAEVAQSPRYKITEKSQAVAFWCDPISGHATLYWYRQILGQGPELLVQFQDESVVDDSQLPKDRFSAERLKGVDSTLKIQPAELGDSAMYLCASSLGDRTQETQYFGPGTRLLVL.

CDR3 in DNA: TGTGCCGGCCGGAGGGAGGGGAATGAGCAGTTCTTC. This translates into CAGRREGNEQFF. V gene TRBV6-6 combines with J gene TRBJ2-1; 7 nucleotides line up with TRBD2. This CDR3 is built from 12 residues. CDR1 is MNHNY and CDR2 is SVGAGI in the germline V gene (reference sequence). V dropped 11 bases and J dropped 7; count of bases not matched to a gene: 8.

Concerning this clone itself: A single base separates this from a much larger clone, so it may be a read error. The chain uses TRBV7-6 and TRBJ2-5; 7 bases are shared with TRBD2. The CDR3 contains 13 residues. Germline V gives CDR1 SGHVS, CDR2 FNYEAQ. After removal of 1 base from V and 5 bases from J, the junction contained 1 base not matched to a gene. The CDR3 DNA reads TGTGCCAGCAGCTTAGGGGGAGGGGAGACCCAGTACTTC. It translates to CASSLGGGETQYF.

The CDR3 DNA follows: TGTGCCTCCTCGGGACAACCGTTAGAAGCTTTCTTT. Residues: CASSGQPLEAFF. The chain has TRBV10-3 and TRBJ1-1, with D tentatively TRBD1 (6 bases). V gave up 11 bases and J gave up 8 bases, with 18 bases separating them. There are 12 residues in the CDR3. Per germline, CDR1 ENHRY and CDR2 SYGVKD.

This sequence joins TRBV2 and TRBJ2-7; D uncertain. Germline CDR1 and CDR2: SNHLY and FYNNEI. Trimming stripped 8 bases from V and 4 bases from J, with 15 bases between. This CDR3 comprises 13 residues. As DNA, the CDR3 is TGTGCCAGCTCGTCGTTCGGGTTTTACGAGCAGTACTTC. Its protein product is CASSSFGFYEQYF.

This chain links TRBV19 with TRBJ1-2; possibly TRBD1 for D (6 bases). With 5 bases removed from V and 0 bases from J, the gap between germline ends came to 10 bases. The CDR3 runs to 14 residues. From germline, CDR1 is LNHDA and CDR2 SQIVND (reference sequence). CDR3 sequence reads: CASSETGSNYGYTF. The DNA of the CDR3 is TGTGCCAGTAGTGAGACAGGTTCTAACTATGGCTACACCTTC.

On this clone itself: The junction and the germline gene differ at one end; a read error may be behind it. The V and J genes are TRBV11-1 and TRBJ1-1, with TRBD1 matching 8 bases. Germline V CDR1 and CDR2: SGHAT, FQDESV (reference sequence). There are 13 residues in the CDR3. CDR3 protein: CASSLSSPGGRIF. The CDR3 DNA reads TGTGCCAGCAGCTTATCCTCGCCAGGGGGCCGAATCTTT.

Concerning this clone: The sample has other DNA sequences that encode this CDR3 too. V usage is TRBV11-1 and J usage is TRBJ2-3; perhaps TRBD2 as D (6 bases). CDR3 size: 17 residues. Per germline, CDR1 SGHAT and CDR2 FQDESV (reference sequence). V lost 1 base to trimming and J lost 3 bases, with 17 bases between them. CDR3 nucleotide sequence: TGTGCCAGCAGCTTAGGGGTTGAGACTAGTGATACAGATACGCAGTATTTT. Protein: CASSLGVETSDTDTQYF.